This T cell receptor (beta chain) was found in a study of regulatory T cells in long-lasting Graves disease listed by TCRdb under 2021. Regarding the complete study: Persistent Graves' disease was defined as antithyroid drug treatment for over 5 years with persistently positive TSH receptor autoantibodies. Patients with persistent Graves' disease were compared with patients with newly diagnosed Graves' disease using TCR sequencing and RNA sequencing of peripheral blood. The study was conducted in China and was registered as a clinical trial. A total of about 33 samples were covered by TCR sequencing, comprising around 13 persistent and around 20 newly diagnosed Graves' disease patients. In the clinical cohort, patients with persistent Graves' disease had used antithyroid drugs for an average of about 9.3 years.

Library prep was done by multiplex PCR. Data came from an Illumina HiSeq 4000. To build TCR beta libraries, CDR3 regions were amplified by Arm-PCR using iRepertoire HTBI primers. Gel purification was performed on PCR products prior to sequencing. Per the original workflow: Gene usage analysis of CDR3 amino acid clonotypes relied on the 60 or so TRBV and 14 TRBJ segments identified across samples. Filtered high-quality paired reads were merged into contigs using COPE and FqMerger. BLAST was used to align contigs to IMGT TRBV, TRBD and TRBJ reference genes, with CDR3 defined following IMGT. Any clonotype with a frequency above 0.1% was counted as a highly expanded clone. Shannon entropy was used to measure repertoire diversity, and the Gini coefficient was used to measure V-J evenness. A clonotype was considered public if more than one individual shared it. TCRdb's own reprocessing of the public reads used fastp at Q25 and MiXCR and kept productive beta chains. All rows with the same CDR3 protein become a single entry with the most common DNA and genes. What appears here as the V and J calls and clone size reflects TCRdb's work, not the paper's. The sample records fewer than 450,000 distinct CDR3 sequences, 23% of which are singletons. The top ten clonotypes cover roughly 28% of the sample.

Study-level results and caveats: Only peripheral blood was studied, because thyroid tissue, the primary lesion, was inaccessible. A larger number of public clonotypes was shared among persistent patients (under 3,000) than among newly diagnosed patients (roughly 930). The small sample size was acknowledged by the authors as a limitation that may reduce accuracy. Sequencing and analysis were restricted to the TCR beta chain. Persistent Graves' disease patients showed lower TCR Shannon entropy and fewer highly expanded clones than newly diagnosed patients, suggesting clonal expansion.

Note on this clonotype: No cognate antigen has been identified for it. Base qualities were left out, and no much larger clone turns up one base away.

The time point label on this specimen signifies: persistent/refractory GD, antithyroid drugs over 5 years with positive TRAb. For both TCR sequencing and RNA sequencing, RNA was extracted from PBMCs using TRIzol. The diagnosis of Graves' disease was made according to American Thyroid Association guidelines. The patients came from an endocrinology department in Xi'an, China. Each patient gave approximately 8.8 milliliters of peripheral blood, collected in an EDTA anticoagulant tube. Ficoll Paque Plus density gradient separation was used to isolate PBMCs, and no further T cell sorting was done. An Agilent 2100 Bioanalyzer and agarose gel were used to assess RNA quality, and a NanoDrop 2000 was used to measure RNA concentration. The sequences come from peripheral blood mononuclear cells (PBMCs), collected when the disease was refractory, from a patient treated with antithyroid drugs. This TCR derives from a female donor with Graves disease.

The DNA is as follows: TGCAGTGCTAGAGATCGGGCCCATGGCCGCACAGATACGCAGTATTTT. Its translation reads: CSARDRAHGRTDTQYF. Rearrangement joined TRBV20-1 to TRBJ2-3, with the D gene too uncertain to name. A distance of 14 bases separates the germline ends of V and J, which lose 0 bases and 1 base respectively. The CDR3 sequence holds 16 residues, the cysteine and phenylalanine included. Of the read, only the CDR3 DNA is kept; its 48 bases are in frame from base 1. Based on the germline V gene (reference sequence), the CDR1 and CDR2 sequences are DFQATT and SNEGSKA.